These 4 T cell receptor beta chains originate from one sample sequenced in a study of T cell responses to AZD1222 COVID-19 vaccine (dated by TCRdb to the early 2020s). The time point label on this specimen signifies: baseline before first vaccination. The library came from the immunoSEQ multiplex PCR assay. The table was pulled from immuneACCESS by TCRdb, which kept in-frame rearrangements only. Such tables lose some clones; where checked, under half of the loss comes from unresolved V genes, and the rest has no known cause. Within this sample are 150,000 or so clones, with just over 90% of them counted one time only. The top ten clones comprise under 2% of the sample. This sample comprised peripheral blood, obtained on day 0 of AZD1222 vaccination. All receptors come from an adult in good health.

The chain recombines TRBV6-5 with TRBJ1-1; D not resolved. This CDR3 comprises 14 residues. Trimming pared 2 bases from V and 2 bases from J, leaving 9 bases between. Germline V gives CDR1 MNHEY, CDR2 SVGAGI. CDR3 protein: CASSYISRNTEAFF. The CDR3 DNA sequence: TGTGCCAGCAGTTACATTTCTCGTAACACTGAAGCTTTCTTT.

The chain employs TRBV27 and TRBJ2-3; D tentatively fits TRBD1 or TRBD2 (5 bases each). This CDR3 contains 15 residues. Germline CDR1 MNHEY, CDR2 SMNVEV (reference sequence). V shed 7 bases and J shed 4 bases, with 18 bases lying between them. The CDR3 DNA sequence: TGTGCCAGCAACCTCCGGGGCCCCCGGGCAGATACGCAGTATTTT. Residues: CASNLRGPRADTQYF.

V and J are TRBV7-2 and TRBJ1-1; a possible D gene is TRBD1 (5 bases). Germline loops: CDR1 SGHTA, CDR2 FQGNSA. CDR3 length equals 13 residues. The V and J ends lost 5 bases and 3 bases respectively, with 10 bases between them. The CDR3 coding sequence is TGTGCCAGCAGCCCGGACACGTACACTGAAGCTTTCTTT. Translating gives CASSPDTYTEAFF. The entire variable domain, with the rest obtained from reference TRBV7-2 and TRBJ1-1, is as follows: GAGVSQSPSNKVTEKGKDVELRCDPISGHTALYWYRQSLGQGLEFLIYFQGNSAPDKSGLPSDRFSAERTGGSVSTLTIQRTQQEDSAVYLCASSPDTYTEAFFGQGTRLTVV.

A single count supports this clone. Other DNA variants within this sample encode the same CDR3. The rearrangement joins TRBV9 to TRBJ1-6; D is undetermined. Germline V CDR1 and CDR2: SGDLS, YYNGEE. The CDR3 is 13 amino acids. The V end was cut by 0 bases, the J end by 6 bases, with 4 bases between. This CDR3 reads CASSVGGNSPLHF. The CDR3 coding sequence is TGTGCCAGCAGCGTAGGGGGTAATTCACCCCTCCACTTT.